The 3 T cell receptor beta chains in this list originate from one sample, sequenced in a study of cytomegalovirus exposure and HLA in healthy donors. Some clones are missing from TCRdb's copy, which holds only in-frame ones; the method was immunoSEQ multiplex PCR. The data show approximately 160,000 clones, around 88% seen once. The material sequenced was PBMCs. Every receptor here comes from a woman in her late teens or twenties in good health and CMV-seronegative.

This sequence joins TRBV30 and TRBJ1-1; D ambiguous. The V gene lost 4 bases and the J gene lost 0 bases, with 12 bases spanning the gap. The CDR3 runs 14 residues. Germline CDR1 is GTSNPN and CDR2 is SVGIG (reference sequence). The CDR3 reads CAWTTMNLNTEAFF. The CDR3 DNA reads TGTGCCTGGACCACTATGAATCTGAACACTGAAGCTTTCTTT.

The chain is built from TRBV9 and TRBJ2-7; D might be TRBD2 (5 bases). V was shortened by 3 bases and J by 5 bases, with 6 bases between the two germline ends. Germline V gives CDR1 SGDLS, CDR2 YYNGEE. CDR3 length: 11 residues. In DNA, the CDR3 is TGTGCCAGCAGCGCCGGGAACGAGCAGTACTTC. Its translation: CASSAGNEQYF.

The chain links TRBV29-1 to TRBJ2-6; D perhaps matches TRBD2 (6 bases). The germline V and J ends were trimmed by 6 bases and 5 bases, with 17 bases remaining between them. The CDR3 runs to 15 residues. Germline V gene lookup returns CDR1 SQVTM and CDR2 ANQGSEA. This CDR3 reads CSVRGGGGRANVLTF. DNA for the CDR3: TGCAGCGTACGGGGTGGGGGAGGTCGGGCCAACGTCCTGACTTTC.